The 5 T cell receptor beta chains below come from one sample, sequenced in a study of blood T cells in healthy people across ages. For the second PCR, which ran for roughly 7 to 11 cycles, a sample-barcoded 5' primer and a J-beta primer mix were used. TCRdb reprocessed the 5' RACE reads via MiXCR and lists one record per CDR3 protein. The data contain about a million distinct CDR3 sequences, about 48% of them singletons. Sequences were obtained from blood. The receptors were sampled from a man aged 30 to 39 in good health.

In this sample, this clonotype turned up a few times. The rearrangement links TRBV2 to TRBJ1-6; perhaps TRBD1 as D (5 bases). V lost 6 bases to trimming and J lost 10 bases, with 22 bases between them. The CDR3 runs to 16 residues. The germline gives CDR1 SNHLY, CDR2 FYNNEI. CDR3 DNA sequence: TGTGCCAGCAGACCCGGGGGACGGTCAAATTTGTCACCCCTCCACTTT. It is translated as CASRPGGRSNLSPLHF.

This clonotype was observed a few times. Mismatch with germline at one junction end may stem from a read error. The chain recombines TRBV6-4 with TRBJ2-3; D is undetermined. There are 9 residues in the CDR3. Germline values: CDR1 MRHNA, CDR2 SNTAGT. CDR3 DNA sequence: TGTGCCAGCACAGATGCGCAGTATTTT. Residues: CASTDAQYF.

The chain recombines TRBV10-3 with TRBJ1-1; D not resolved. The CDR3 is 17 residues long. CDR1 is ENHRY, CDR2 SYGVKD, per germline. V lost 0 bases and J 0 bases, leaving 14 bases between the germline ends. CDR3 in DNA: TGTGCCATCAGTGAGTCGAAGGGCAACCTTATGAACACTGAAGCTTTCTTT. Encoded protein: CAISESKGNLMNTEAFF.

This sequence joins TRBV6-2 or TRBV6-3 and TRBJ2-1; 8 nucleotides align to TRBD2. This CDR3 has 16 residues. Looked up from germline, CDR1 is MNHEY and CDR2 is SVGEGT. V trimming: 4 bases; J trimming: 0 bases; junction bases outside the gene matches: 5. The CDR3 coding sequence is TGTGCCAGCAGTTCCGGGGGGGGGAGCTCCTACAATGAGCAGTTCTTC. The encoded protein is CASSSGGGSSYNEQFF.

The V call is TRBV12-3 or TRBV12-4, the J call TRBJ1-5, with D maybe TRBD1 (6 bases). The CDR3 length is 15 residues. Trimming left V 5 bases short and J 1 base short, with 12 bases between. CDR3 DNA sequence: TGTGCCAGCAGTCACGACAGGTTGAGCAATCAGCCCCAGCATTTT. Amino acids: CASSHDRLSNQPQHF.